These 16 T cell receptor beta chains were sequenced from one sample in a study of blood T cells in healthy people across ages. A second PCR, run for about 7 to 12 cycles, used a sample-barcoded 5' primer plus a J-beta primer mix. TCRdb itself ran the 5' RACE reads through MiXCR, one entry per CDR3 protein. The sample records 1.5 million to 2 million distinct CDR3 sequences, 25% to 30% being singletons. What was sequenced was blood. These receptors were obtained from a woman aged 30 to 39 in good health.

The chain joins TRBV18 to TRBJ2-7; TRBD1 aligns across 8 bases. V was pared by 4 bases and J by 4 bases, with 12 bases of the junction left unmatched. The germline V gene has CDR1 KGHSH and CDR2 LQKENI. The CDR3 consists of 16 residues. Here the CDR3 DNA reads TGTGCCAGCTCACTACCGGAGGGGACAGGTAATTACGAGCAGTACTTC. It codes for CASSLPEGTGNYEQYF.

Comment on this clonotype: A junction end diverges from the germline sequence, so it may reflect a read error. The chain couples TRBV29-1 to TRBJ2-7; TRBD1 or TRBD2 may be the D gene (5 bases each). The CDR3 covers 15 residues. CDR1 and CDR2 from the germline V gene are SQVTM and ANQGSEA. CDR3 protein: CSVGSRGAHSHEQYF. The CDR3 DNA sequence: TGCAGCGTTGGGAGCCGGGGCGCCCACTCCCACGAGCAGTACTTC.

About this clonotype itself: One end of the junction varies from germline; a read error may be responsible. The chain uses TRBV7-2 and TRBJ1-1; the D is unclear. There are 13 residues in the CDR3. Germline-derived CDR1 and CDR2 are SGHTA and FQGNSA. DNA for the CDR3: TGTGCCAGCGGCTTAGTTCCGAACACTGAAGCTTTCTTT. It yields the protein CASGLVPNTEAFF. The full variable domain, completed using reference TRBV7-2 and TRBJ1-1, is GAGVSQSPSNKVTEKGKDVELRCDPISGHTALYWYRQSLGQGLEFLIYFQGNSAPDKSGLPSDRFSAERTGGSVSTLTIQRTQQEDSAVYLCASGLVPNTEAFFGQGTRLTVV.

This clonotype has at least ten counts. The rearrangement links TRBV7-9 to TRBJ2-7; 10 nucleotides match TRBD2. The germline gives CDR1 SEHNR, CDR2 FQNEAQ (reference sequence). The CDR3 contains 15 residues. V was clipped by 1 base and J by 6 bases; unmatched bases: 6. CDR3 sequence: CASSLVASGRVEQYF. In DNA, the CDR3 is TGTGCCAGCAGCTTAGTGGCTAGCGGGAGAGTCGAGCAGTACTTC.

There are a few counts of this clonotype. V gene TRBV20-1 combines with J gene TRBJ1-5; 8 bases are shared with TRBD1. With V trimmed by 3 bases and J by 1 base, 5 bases remained unmatched. The CDR3 sequence is 15 residues long. Germline assignment: CDR1 DFQATT and CDR2 SNEGSKA (reference sequence). CDR3 in amino acids: CSASSTGASNQPQHF. DNA for the CDR3: TGCAGTGCTAGCTCGACAGGGGCAAGCAATCAGCCCCAGCATTTT.

The V and J genes are TRBV18 and TRBJ2-2; unclear D gene. Germline assignment: CDR1 KGHSH and CDR2 LQKENI. V lost 5 bases to trimming and J lost 4 bases, with 11 bases between them. This CDR3 is 14 amino acids long. The CDR3 is CASSSLEITGELFF. CDR3 DNA: TGTGCCAGCTCATCGCTCGAAATCACCGGGGAGCTGTTTTTT.

The rearrangement links TRBV6-5 to TRBJ2-4; 9 bases map to TRBD1. The DNA end favors TRBJ2-7, so the J call may be wrong. Germline lookup yields CDR1 MNHEY and CDR2 SVGAGI. The CDR3 is 15 residues long. CDR3 protein: CASKQPGTGFNEQYF. Here the CDR3 DNA reads TGTGCCAGCAAACAACCCGGGACAGGGTTCAACGAGCAGTACTTC.

The J gene is TRBJ1-4, the V gene TRBV7-9; 7 bases are a match to TRBD1. J lost 3 bases, V lost 7 bases, and 8 bases had no gene match. This CDR3 spans 15 amino acids. Germline V gene data show CDR1 as SEHNR and CDR2 as FQNEAQ (reference sequence). The DNA for the CDR3 is TGTGCCAGCACCCAGCGACAGGGTTCTAATGAAAAACTGTTTTTT. Amino acids: CASTQRQGSNEKLFF.

This clonotype was seen many times. V gene TRBV28 combines with J gene TRBJ2-1; D is uncertain. Trimming took off 2 bases at V and 2 bases at J, with 7 bases between the two ends. CDR1 is MDHEN and CDR2 is SYDVKM in the germline V gene. This CDR3 comprises 14 residues. CDR3: CASSLPNPYNEQFF. In DNA form, the CDR3 reads TGTGCCAGCAGTTTACCCAATCCCTACAATGAGCAGTTCTTC.

V usage is TRBV5-1 and J usage is TRBJ2-5; perhaps TRBD2 as D (5 bases). Per germline, CDR1 SGHRS and CDR2 YFSETQ. The CDR3 is 16 residues long. V was clipped by 3 bases and J by 5 bases, with 20 bases between them. The CDR3 coding sequence is TGCGCCAGCAGCTCGACTATCGGGGAAGGTCGGGAGACCCAGTACTTC. This gives the protein CASSSTIGEGRETQYF. The full variable domain, completed using reference TRBV5-1 and TRBJ2-5, is KAGVTQTPRYLIKTRGQQVTLSCSPISGHRSVSWYQQTPGQGLQFLFEYFSETQRNKGNFPGRFSGRQFSNSRSEMNVSTLELGDSALYLCASSSTIGEGRETQYFGPGTRLLVL.

This clonotype occurred a few times. The J gene is TRBJ2-1, the V gene TRBV12-3 or TRBV12-4; the match to TRBD2 covers 8 bases. The CDR3 length is 15 residues. J gave up 9 bases and V 3 bases, and 10 bases lay outside the gene matches. CDR3 sequence: CASSFSTGGPGEQFF. The CDR3 DNA reads TGTGCCAGCAGTTTCTCGACGGGGGGGCCCGGTGAGCAGTTCTTC.

About this clonotype: One end of the junction does not line up with germline, which may come from a read error. The rearrangement joins TRBV18 to TRBJ1-3; 8 bases are shared with TRBD1. This CDR3 is built from 17 residues. CDR1 is KGHSH, CDR2 LQKENI, per germline. CDR3 DNA: TGTGCCGGCTCATCGAACCGACAGGGGTCGGCTGGAAACACCATATATTTT. This sequence encodes CAGSSNRQGSAGNTIYF.

V and J are TRBV5-1 and TRBJ1-1; possible D gene TRBD1, 5 bases. Germline V gene sequence: CDR1 SGHRS, CDR2 YFSETQ. V was shortened by 4 bases and J by 1 base, with 11 bases between the two germline ends. The CDR3 consists of 14 residues. CDR3 coding DNA: TGCGCCAGCAGCATTGGACATCAGAACACTGAAGCTTTCTTT. Translation: CASSIGHQNTEAFF.

The chain's CDR3 is CASSYRQGRDTEAFF. CDR3 coding DNA: TGTGCCAGCAGTTATCGTCAGGGCAGGGACACTGAAGCTTTCTTT. The V and J genes are TRBV6-5 and TRBJ1-1; D is perhaps TRBD1 (5 bases). The V end lost 3 bases, the J end lost 3 bases, and 14 bases lay between the germline ends. This CDR3 is built from 15 residues. CDR1 and CDR2 from the germline V gene are MNHEY and SVGAGI.

In its sample, this clonotype was seen a few times. The chain recombines TRBV12-3 or TRBV12-4 with TRBJ2-4; 9 bases match TRBD2. This CDR3 region has 16 residues. Trimming took 2 bases from V and 0 from J; bases not matched to a gene: 2. The CDR3 region has the DNA TGTGCCAGCAGTTTACTAGCGGGGTTAGCCAAAAACATTCAGTACTTC. Translated, it gives CASSLLAGLAKNIQYF.

V and J are TRBV10-3 and TRBJ2-7; TRBD2 might be the D (6 bases). The V gene lost 6 bases and the J gene lost 5 bases, with 20 bases spanning the gap. Germline CDR1 ENHRY, CDR2 SYGVKD. This CDR3 is 15 amino acids long. The CDR3 DNA follows: TGTGCCATCAGATCGGCAGGCGGGGATGGTGACGAGCAGTACTTC. It encodes CAIRSAGGDGDEQYF.